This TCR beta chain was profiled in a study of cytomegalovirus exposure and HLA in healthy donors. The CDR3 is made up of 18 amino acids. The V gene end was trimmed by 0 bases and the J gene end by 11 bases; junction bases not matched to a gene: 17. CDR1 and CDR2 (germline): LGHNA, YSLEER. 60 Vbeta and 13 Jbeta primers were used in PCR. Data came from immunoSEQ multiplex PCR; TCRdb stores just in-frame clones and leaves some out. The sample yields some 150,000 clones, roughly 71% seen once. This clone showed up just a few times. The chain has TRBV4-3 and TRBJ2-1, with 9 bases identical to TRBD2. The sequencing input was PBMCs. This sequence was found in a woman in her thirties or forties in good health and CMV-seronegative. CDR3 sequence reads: CASSQDGTSGGLTNKQFF. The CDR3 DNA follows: TGCGCCAGCAGCCAAGATGGAACGAGCGGGGGGCTCACAAACAAGCAGTTCTTC.